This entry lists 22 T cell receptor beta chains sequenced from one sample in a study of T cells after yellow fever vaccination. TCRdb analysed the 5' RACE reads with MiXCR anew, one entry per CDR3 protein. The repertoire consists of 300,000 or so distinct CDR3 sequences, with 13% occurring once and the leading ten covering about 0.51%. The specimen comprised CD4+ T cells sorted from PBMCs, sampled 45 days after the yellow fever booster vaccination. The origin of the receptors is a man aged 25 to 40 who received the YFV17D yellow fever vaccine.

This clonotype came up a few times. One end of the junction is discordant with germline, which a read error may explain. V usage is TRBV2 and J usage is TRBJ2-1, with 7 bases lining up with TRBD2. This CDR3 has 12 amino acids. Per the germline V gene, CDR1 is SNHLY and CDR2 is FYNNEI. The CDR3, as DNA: TGTGCCAGCAGTGATATAGCGGGTAATTCCGGATTC. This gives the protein CASSDIAGNSGF.

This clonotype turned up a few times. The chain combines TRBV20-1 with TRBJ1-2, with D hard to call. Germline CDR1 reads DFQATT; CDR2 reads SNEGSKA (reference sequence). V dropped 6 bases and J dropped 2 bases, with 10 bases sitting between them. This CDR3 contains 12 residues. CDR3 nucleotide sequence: TGCAGTGCCCCGATTAGAAACTATGGCTACACCTTC. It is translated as CSAPIRNYGYTF.

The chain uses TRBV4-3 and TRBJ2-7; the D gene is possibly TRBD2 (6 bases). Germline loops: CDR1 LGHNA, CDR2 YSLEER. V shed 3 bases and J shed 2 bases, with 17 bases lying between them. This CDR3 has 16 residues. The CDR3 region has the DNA TGCGCCAGCAGCCAGGGAGGAGCGGGCCAAACCTACGAGCAGTACTTC. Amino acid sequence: CASSQGGAGQTYEQYF.

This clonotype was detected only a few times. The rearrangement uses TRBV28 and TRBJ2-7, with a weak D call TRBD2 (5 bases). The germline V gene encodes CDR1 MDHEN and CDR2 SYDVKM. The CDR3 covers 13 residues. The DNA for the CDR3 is TGTGTTGTGGGAGATGTTTTCACCTACGAGCAGTACTTC. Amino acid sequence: CVVGDVFTYEQYF.

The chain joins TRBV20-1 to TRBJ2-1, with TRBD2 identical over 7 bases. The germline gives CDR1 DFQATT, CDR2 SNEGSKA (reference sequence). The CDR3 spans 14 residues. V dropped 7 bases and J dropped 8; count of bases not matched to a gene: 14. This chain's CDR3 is CSVLGELASDEQFF. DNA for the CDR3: TGCAGTGTCCTGGGGGAACTAGCGTCGGATGAGCAGTTCTTC.

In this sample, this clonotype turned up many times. The CDR3 loop reads CASSLRIGGQTQYF. The CDR3 DNA is TGTGCCAGCAGCTTGCGAATCGGGGGTCAGACCCAGTACTTC. This rearrangement joins TRBV5-4 to TRBJ2-5; D is possibly TRBD2 (6 bases). Between the trimmed V and J ends, which lost 1 base and 6 bases, there was a span of 13 bases. CDR1 is SGHNT and CDR2 is YYREEE in the germline V gene (reference sequence). The CDR3 is 14 amino acids. Using reference TRBV5-4 and TRBJ2-5 for the parts outside the CDR3, the full variable domain is ETGVTQSPTHLIKTRGQQVTLRCSSQSGHNTVSWYQQALGQGPQFIFQYYREEENGRGNFPPRFSGLQFPNYSSELNVNALELDDSALYLCASSLRIGGQTQYFGPGTRLLVL.

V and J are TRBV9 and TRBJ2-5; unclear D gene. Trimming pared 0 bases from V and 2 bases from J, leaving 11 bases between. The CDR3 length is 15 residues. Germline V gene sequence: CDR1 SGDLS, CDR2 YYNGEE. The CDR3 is CASSVAPTEQETQYF. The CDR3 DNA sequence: TGTGCCAGCAGCGTAGCCCCCACAGAACAAGAGACCCAGTACTTC.

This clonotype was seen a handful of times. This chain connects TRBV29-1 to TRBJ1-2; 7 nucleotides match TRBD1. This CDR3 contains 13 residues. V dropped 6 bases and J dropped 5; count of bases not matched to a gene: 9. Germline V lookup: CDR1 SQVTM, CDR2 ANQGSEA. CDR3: CSVETDRVYGYTF. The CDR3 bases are TGCAGCGTCGAAACAGACAGGGTTTATGGCTACACCTTC.

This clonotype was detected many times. The CDR3 bases are TGCGCCAGCAGCCCGGGACAGGGATCAGAGACCCAGTACTTC. It yields the protein CASSPGQGSETQYF. The chain employs TRBV5-1 and TRBJ2-5, with TRBD1 identical over 9 bases. After removal of 4 bases from V and 4 bases from J, the junction contained 5 bases not matched to a gene. The CDR3 is 14 amino acids. The germline V gene encodes CDR1 SGHRS and CDR2 YFSETQ.

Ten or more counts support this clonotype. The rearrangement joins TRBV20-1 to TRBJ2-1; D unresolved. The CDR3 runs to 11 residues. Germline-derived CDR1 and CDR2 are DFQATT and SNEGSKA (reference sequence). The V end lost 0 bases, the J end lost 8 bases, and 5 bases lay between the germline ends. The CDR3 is CSARDGDEQFF. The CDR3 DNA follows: TGCAGTGCTAGAGATGGGGATGAGCAGTTCTTC.

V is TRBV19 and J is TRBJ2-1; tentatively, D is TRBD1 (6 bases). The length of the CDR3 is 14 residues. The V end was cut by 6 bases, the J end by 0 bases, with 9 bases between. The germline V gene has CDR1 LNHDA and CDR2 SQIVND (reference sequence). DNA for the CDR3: TGTGCCAGTAGAGGCAGGGGCTCCTACAATGAGCAGTTCTTC. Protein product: CASRGRGSYNEQFF.

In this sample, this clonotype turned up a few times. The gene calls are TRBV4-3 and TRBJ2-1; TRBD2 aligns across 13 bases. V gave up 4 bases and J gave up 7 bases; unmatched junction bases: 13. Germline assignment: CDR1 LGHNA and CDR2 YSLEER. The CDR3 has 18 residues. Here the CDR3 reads CASSRSKVTSGRLNEQFF. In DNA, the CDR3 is TGCGCCAGCAGCCGCAGTAAGGTGACTAGCGGGAGGTTAAATGAGCAGTTCTTC.

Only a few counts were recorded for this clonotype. This chain's CDR3 is CSAPIYPNNEQFF. In DNA, the CDR3 is TGCAGTGCTCCAATATATCCCAACAATGAGCAGTTCTTC. The chain recombines TRBV20-1 with TRBJ2-1; D not certain. The CDR3 runs to 13 residues. Germline-derived CDR1 and CDR2 are DFQATT and SNEGSKA (reference sequence). The ends were cut back, 5 bases at V and 5 bases at J, with 13 bases in the middle.

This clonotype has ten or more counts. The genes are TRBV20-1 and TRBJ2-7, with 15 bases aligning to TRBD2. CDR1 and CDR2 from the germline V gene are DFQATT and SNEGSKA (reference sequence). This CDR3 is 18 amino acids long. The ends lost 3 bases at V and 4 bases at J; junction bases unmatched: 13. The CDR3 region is CSASTGLAGGPSDYEQYF. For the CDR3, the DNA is TGCAGTGCTAGCACGGGACTAGCGGGAGGCCCCTCCGATTACGAGCAGTACTTC.

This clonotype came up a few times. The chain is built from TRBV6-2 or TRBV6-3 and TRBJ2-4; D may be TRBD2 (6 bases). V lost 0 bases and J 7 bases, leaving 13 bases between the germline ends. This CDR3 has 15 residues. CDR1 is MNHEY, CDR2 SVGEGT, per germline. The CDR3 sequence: CASSYSGGTANIQYF. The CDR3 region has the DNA TGTGCCAGCAGTTACTCCGGAGGGACCGCCAACATTCAGTACTTC.

The CDR3 region has the DNA TGTGCCAGCAGCAGGATATCCGACCGGGCATCAGCCAAAAACATTCAGTACTTC. Encoded protein: CASSRISDRASAKNIQYF. The chain is built from TRBV11-2 and TRBJ2-4; no reliable D call. V lost 5 bases and J 0 bases, leaving 20 bases between the germline ends. The CDR3 has 18 amino acids. Germline CDR1 SGHAT, CDR2 FQNNGV. Complete variable domain (other parts from reference TRBV11-2 and TRBJ2-4): EAGVAQSPRYKIIEKRQSVAFWCNPISGHATLYWYQQILGQGPKLLIQFQNNGVVDDSQLPKDRFSAERLKGVDSTLKIQPAKLEDSAVYLCASSRISDRASAKNIQYFGAGTRLSVL.

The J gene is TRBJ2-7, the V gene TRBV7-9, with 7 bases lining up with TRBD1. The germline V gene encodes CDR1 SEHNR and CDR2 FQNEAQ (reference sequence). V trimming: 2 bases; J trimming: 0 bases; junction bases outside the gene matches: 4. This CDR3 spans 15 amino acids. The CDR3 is CASSLRGPLSYEQYF. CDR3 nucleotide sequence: TGTGCCAGCAGCTTAAGGGGGCCCCTCTCCTACGAGCAGTACTTC.

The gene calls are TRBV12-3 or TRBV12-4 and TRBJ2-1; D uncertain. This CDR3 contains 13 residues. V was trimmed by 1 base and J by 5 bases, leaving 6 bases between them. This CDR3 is CASSLEADNEQFF. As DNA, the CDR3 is TGTGCCAGCAGTTTAGAGGCGGACAATGAGCAGTTCTTC.

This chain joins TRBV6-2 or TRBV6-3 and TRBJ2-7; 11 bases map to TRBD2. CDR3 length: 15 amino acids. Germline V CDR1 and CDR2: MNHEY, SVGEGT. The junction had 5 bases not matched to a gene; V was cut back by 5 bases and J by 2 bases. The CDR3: CASSLGTSGPYEQYF. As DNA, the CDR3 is TGTGCCAGCAGTCTTGGGACTAGCGGACCCTACGAGCAGTACTTC.

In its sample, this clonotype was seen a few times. The CDR3 spells CASSHRGLLGEKLFF. CDR3 nucleotide sequence: TGCGCCAGCAGCCACCGAGGTCTATTAGGTGAAAAACTGTTTTTT. The J gene is TRBJ1-4, the V gene TRBV5-1; D is undetermined. The CDR3 contains 15 residues. Looked up from germline, CDR1 is SGHRS and CDR2 is YFSETQ. Trimming left V 4 bases short and J 7 bases short, with 17 bases between.

CDR3 coding DNA: TGTGCCAGCAGTTACTCTGGGGCGGGCAGCTCCTACAATGAGCAGTTCTTC. This codes for CASSYSGAGSSYNEQFF. The chain is built from TRBV6-5 and TRBJ2-1; perhaps D is TRBD1 or TRBD2 (5 bases each). CDR3 length: 17 amino acids. V was shortened by 0 bases and J by 0 bases, with 12 bases between the two germline ends. The germline gives CDR1 MNHEY, CDR2 SVGAGI.

CDR3 loop: CASSYSRASAKQFF. CDR3 bases: TGTGCCAGCAGTTACTCGAGGGCTTCGGCGAAGCAGTTCTTC. The chain recombines TRBV6-5 with TRBJ2-1; maybe TRBD2 (5 bases). Germline V lookup: CDR1 MNHEY, CDR2 SVGAGI. Trimming cost V 0 bases and J 11 bases, with 14 bases left between them. There are 14 residues in the CDR3.